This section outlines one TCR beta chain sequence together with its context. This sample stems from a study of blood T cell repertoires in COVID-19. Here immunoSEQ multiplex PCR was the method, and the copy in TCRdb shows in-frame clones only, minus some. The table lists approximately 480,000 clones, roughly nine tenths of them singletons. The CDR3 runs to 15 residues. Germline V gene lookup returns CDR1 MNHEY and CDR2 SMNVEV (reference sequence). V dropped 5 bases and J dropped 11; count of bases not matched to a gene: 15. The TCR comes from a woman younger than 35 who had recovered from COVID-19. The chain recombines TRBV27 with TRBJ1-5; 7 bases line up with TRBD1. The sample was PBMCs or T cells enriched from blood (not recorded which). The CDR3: CASSITGVESVAQHF. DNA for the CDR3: TGTGCCAGCAGTATCACAGGGGTCGAGTCTGTTGCCCAGCATTTT.